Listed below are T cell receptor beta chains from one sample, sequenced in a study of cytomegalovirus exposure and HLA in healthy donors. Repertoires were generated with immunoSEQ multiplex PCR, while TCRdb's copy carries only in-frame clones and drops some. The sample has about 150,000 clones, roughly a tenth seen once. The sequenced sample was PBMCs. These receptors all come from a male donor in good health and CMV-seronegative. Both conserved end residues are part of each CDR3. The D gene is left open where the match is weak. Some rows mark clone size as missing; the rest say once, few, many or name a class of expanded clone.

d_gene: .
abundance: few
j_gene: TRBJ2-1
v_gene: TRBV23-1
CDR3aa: CASSQSSPVSYNEQFF
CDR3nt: TGCGCCAGCAGTCAATCCTCGCCAGTATCCTACAATGAGCAGTTCTTC

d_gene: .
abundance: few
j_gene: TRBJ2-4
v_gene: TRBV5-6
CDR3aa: CASSSMTGANIQYF
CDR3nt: TGTGCCAGCAGCTCGATGACAGGCGCAAACATTCAGTACTTC

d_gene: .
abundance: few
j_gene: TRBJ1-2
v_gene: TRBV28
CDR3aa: CATTIKGGIGYTF
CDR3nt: TGTGCCACCACAATAAAGGGCGGGATCGGCTACACCTTC

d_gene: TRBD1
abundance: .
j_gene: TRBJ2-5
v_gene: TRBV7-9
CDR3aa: CASSRTGEEIQYF
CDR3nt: TGTGCCAGCAGCCGGACAGGGGAAGAGATCCAGTACTTC

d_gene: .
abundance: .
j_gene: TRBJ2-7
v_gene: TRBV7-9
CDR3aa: CASSLGSGEQYF
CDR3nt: TGTGCCAGCAGCTTAGGGTCGGGCGAGCAGTACTTC

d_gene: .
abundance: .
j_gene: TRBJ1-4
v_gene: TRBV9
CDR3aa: CASSVAGEKLFF
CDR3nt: TGTGCCAGCAGCGTAGCAGGGGAAAAACTGTTTTTT

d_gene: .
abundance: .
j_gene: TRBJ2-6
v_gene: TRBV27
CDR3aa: CASGNFGANVPTF
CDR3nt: TGTGCCAGCGGAAACTTTGGGGCCAACGTCCCGACTTTC

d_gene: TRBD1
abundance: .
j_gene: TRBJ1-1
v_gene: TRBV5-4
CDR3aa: CASSFPGTGAQNTEAFF
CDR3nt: TGTGCCAGCAGCTTCCCCGGGACAGGGGCCCAGAACACTGAAGCTTTCTTT

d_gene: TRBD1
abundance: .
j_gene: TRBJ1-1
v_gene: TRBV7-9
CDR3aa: CASSQDRGTEAFF
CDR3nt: TGTGCCAGCAGCCAGGACAGGGGAACTGAAGCTTTCTTT

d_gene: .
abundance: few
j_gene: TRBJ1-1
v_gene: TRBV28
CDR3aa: CASSLRGGNTEAFF
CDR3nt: TGTGCCAGCAGCCTTAGGGGGGGGAACACTGAAGCTTTCTTT

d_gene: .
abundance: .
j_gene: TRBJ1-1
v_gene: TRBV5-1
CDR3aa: CASSLAGMNTEAFF
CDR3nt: TGCGCCAGCAGCTTGGCAGGGATGAACACTGAAGCTTTCTTT

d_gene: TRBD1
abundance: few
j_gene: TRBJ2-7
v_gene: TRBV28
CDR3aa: CASSPGQGNYEQYF
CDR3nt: TGTGCCAGCAGTCCGGGACAGGGCAACTACGAGCAGTACTTC

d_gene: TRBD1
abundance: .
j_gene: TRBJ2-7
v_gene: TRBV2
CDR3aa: CASIPLGTGGTYEQYF
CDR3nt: TGTGCCAGCATCCCCTTGGGGACAGGGGGCACCTACGAGCAGTACTTC

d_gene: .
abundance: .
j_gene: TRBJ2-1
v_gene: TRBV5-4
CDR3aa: CASSLYSGLNEQFF
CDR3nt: TGTGCCAGCAGCTTGTACTCAGGGCTGAATGAGCAGTTCTTC

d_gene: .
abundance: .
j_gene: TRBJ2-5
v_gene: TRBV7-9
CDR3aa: CASSLAVGAASQQYF
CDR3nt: TGTGCCAGCAGCTTAGCGGTTGGAGCGGCTAGCCAGCAGTACTTC

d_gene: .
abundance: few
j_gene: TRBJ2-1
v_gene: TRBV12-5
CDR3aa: CASAEYNEQFF
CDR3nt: TGTGCTAGCGCGGAATACAATGAGCAGTTCTTC

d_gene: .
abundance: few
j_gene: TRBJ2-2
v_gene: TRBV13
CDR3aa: CASSLGPIGELFF
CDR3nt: TGTGCCAGCAGCTTAGGCCCTATCGGGGAGCTGTTTTTT

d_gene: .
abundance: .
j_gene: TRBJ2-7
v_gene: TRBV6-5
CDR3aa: CASTDGTEQYF
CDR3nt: TGTGCCAGCACCGACGGGACAGAGCAGTACTTC

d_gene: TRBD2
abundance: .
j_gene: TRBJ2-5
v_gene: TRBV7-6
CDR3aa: CASSLGLAVQTQYF
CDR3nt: TGTGCCAGCAGCTTAGGCCTAGCGGTCCAGACCCAGTACTTC

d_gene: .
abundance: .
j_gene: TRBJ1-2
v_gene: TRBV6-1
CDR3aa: CASSETPARANYGYTF
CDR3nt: TGTGCCAGCAGTGAAACCCCAGCGAGAGCTAACTATGGCTACACCTTC

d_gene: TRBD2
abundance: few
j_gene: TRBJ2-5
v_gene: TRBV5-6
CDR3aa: CASSPGGTSGREETQYF
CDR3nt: TGTGCCAGCAGCCCGGGTGGGACTAGCGGGAGGGAAGAGACCCAGTACTTC

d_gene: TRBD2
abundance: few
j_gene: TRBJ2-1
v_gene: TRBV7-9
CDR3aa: CASSRWTSGVNEQFF
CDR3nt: TGTGCCAGCAGCAGGTGGACTAGCGGGGTTAATGAGCAGTTCTTC

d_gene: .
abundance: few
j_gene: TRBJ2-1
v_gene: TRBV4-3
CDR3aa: CASSQDSGRWSLFF
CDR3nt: TGCGCCAGCAGCCAAGATAGCGGTAGATGGTCGCTGTTCTTC

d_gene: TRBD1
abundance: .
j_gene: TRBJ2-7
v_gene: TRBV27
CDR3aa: CASSPRTGYEQYF
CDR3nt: TGTGCCAGCAGTCCACGGACAGGATACGAGCAGTACTTC

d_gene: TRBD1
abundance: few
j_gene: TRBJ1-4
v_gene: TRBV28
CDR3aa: CASSPTGATNEKLFF
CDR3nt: TGTGCCAGCAGTCCTACAGGGGCAACTAATGAAAAACTGTTTTTT

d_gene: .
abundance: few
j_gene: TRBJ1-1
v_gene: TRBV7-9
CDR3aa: CASSLGPTEAFF
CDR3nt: TGTGCCAGCAGCCTGGGGCCCACTGAAGCTTTCTTT

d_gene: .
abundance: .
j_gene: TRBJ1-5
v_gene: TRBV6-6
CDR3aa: CASSPLTSVGGQPQHF
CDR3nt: TGTGCCAGCAGCCCCCTAACGTCGGTAGGGGGTCAGCCCCAGCATTTT

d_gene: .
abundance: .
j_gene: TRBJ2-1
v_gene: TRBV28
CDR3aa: CASFGLALDRAQQFF
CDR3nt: TGTGCCAGTTTCGGGTTAGCCCTAGACCGAGCTCAGCAGTTCTTC

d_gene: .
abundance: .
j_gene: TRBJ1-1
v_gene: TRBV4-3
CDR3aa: CASSQDIGQSTEAFF
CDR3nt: TGCGCCAGCAGCCAAGATATAGGACAGTCCACTGAAGCTTTCTTT

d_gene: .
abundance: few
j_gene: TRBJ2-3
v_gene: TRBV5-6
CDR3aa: CASQDYSTDTQYF
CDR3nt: TGTGCCAGTCAGGATTATAGCACAGATACGCAGTATTTT

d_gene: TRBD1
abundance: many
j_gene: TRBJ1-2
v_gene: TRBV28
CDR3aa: CASRSTGEVYGYTF
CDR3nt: TGTGCCAGCCGATCGACAGGGGAGGTCTATGGCTACACCTTC

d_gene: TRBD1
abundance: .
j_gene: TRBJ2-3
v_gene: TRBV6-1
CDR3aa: CASRGMTGAADTQYF
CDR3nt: TGTGCCAGCAGGGGAATGACAGGGGCGGCAGATACGCAGTATTTT

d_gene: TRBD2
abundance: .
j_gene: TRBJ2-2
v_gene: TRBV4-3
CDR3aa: CASSRFLAGGLGTGELFF
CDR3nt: TGCGCCAGCAGCCGCTTCCTAGCGGGGGGGCTGGGTACCGGGGAGCTGTTTTTT

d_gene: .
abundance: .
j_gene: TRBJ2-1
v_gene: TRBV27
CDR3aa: CASSPAKGNEQFF
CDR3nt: TGTGCCAGCAGTCCCGCCAAGGGGAATGAGCAGTTCTTC

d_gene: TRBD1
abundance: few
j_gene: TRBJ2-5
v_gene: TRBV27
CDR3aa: CASTGTAQETQYF
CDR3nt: TGTGCCAGCACTGGGACAGCACAAGAGACCCAGTACTTC

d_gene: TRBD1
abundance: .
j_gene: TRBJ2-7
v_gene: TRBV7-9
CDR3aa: CASSPRDSSYEQYF
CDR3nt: TGTGCCAGCAGCCCAAGGGACAGCTCCTACGAGCAGTACTTC

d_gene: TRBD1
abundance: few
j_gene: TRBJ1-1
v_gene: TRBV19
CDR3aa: CASSFGTGETEAFF
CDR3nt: TGTGCCAGTAGTTTCGGGACAGGCGAAACTGAAGCTTTCTTT

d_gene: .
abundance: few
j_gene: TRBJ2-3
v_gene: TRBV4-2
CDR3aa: CASSQEQPDTQYF
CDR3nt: TGTGCCAGCAGCCAAGAACAGCCAGATACGCAGTATTTT

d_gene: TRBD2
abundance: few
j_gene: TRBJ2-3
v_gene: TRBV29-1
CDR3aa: CSVGLTSGSTDTQYF
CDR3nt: TGCAGCGTGGGGTTGACTAGCGGGAGTACTGATACGCAGTATTTT

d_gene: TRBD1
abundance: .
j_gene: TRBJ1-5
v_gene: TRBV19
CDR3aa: CASSRIRQGINQPQHF
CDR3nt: TGTGCCAGTAGTAGGATAAGACAGGGGATCAATCAGCCCCAGCATTTT

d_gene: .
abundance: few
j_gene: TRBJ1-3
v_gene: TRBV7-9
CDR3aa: CASSSAGFSGNTIYF
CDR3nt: TGTGCCAGCAGCTCCGCAGGGTTCTCTGGAAACACCATATATTTT

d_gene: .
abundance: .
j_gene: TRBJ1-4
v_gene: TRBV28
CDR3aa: CASSSSDQGEKLFF
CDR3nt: .

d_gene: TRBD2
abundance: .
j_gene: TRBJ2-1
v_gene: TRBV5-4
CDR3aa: CASSPGGGSYNEQFF
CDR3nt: TGTGCCAGCAGCCCCGGGGGGGGCTCCTACAATGAGCAGTTCTTC

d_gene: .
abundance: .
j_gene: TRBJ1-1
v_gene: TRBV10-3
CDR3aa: CATGGGQNTEAFF
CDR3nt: TGTGCCACCGGCGGGGGCCAGAACACTGAAGCTTTCTTT

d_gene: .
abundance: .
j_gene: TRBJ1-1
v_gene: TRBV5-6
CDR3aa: CASSLEVGTEAFF
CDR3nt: TGTGCCAGCAGCTTAGAGGTAGGCACTGAAGCTTTCTTT

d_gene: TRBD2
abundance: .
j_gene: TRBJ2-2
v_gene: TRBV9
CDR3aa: CASSAPGLAGGNTGELFF
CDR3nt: TGTGCCAGCAGCGCACCGGGACTAGCGGGGGGGAACACCGGGGAGCTGTTTTTT

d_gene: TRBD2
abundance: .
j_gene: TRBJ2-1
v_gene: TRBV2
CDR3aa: CASFSGGAAGSSYNEQFF
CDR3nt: TGTGCCAGTTTTAGCGGGGGGGCCGCGGGGAGCTCCTACAATGAGCAGTTCTTC

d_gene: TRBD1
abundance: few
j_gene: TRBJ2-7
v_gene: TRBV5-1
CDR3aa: CASSAPGTEREQYF
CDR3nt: TGCGCCAGCAGCGCGCCCGGGACAGAGCGCGAGCAGTACTTC

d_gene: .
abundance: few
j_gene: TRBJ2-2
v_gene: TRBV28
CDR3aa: CAMARAGNTGELFF
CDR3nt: TGTGCCATGGCTCGGGCGGGGAACACCGGGGAGCTGTTTTTT

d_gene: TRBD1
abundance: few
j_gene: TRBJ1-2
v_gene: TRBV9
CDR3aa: CASSARTGGEYGYTF
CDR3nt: TGTGCCAGCAGCGCTCGGACAGGAGGCGAATATGGCTACACCTTC

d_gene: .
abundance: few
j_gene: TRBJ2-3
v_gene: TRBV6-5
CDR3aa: CASSLGLAGTDTQYF
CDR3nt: TGTGCCAGCAGCCTCGGATTAGCGGGCACAGATACGCAGTATTTT